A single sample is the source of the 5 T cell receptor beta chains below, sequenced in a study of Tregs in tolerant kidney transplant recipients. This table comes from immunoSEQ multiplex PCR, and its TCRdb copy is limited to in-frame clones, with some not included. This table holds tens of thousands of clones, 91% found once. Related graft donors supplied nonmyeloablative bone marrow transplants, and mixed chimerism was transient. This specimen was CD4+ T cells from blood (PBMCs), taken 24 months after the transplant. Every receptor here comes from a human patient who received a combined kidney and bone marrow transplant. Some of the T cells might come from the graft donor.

CDR3 nucleotide sequence: TGTGCCAGTAGTAGATACAGGGATCCCCACGAGCAGTACTTC. This gives the protein CASSRYRDPHEQYF. The rearrangement links TRBV19 to TRBJ2-7; tentative D call: TRBD1 (6 bases). V was clipped by 4 bases and J by 5 bases, with 15 bases between them. CDR1 is LNHDA, CDR2 SQIVND, per germline (reference sequence). The CDR3 is made up of 14 amino acids.

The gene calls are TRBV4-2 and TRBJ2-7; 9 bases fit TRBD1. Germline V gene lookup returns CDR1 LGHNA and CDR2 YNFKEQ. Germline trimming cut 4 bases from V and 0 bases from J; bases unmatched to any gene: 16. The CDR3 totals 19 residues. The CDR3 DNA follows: TGTGCCAGCAGCCTAACACAAGGTGACGGGACAGGGTTCTCCTACGAGCAGTACTTC. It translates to CASSLTQGDGTGFSYEQYF.

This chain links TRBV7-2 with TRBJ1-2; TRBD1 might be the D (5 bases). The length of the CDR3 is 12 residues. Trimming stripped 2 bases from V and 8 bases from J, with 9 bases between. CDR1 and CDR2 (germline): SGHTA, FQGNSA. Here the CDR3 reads CASSLTGGGYTF. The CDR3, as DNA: TGTGCCAGCAGCTTAACAGGCGGAGGCTACACCTTC.

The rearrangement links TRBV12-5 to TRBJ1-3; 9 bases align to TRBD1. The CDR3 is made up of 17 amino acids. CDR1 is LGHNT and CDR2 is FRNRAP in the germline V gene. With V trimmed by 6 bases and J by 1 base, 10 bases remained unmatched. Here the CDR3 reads CASGSRGQGVSGNTIYF. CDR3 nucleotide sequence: TGTGCTAGTGGGTCTAGGGGACAGGGAGTATCTGGAAACACCATATATTTT.

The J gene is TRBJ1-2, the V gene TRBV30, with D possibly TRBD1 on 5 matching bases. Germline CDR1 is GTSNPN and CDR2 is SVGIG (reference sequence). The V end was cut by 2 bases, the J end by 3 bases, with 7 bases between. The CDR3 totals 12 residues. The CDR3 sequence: CAWSKGYYGYTF. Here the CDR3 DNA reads TGTGCCTGGAGTAAGGGGTACTATGGCTACACCTTC.